A selection of T cell receptor beta chains follows, all from one sample in a study of identical twins. Using its own MiXCR run on the 5' RACE reads, TCRdb lists one record per CDR3 protein. The data hold over 250,000 distinct CDR3 sequences, with roughly 9.7% observed a single time. The same sample was also studied in work on yellow fever vaccine responses in identical twins.

The sample comprised CD8+ T cells sorted from blood. The origin of the receptors is a woman aged 18-29 years in good health. Each CDR3 is given with its conserved first and last residue. The order of the fields is V gene, CDR3 length, J gene, D gene, clone size, CDR3 DNA, CDR3 protein. A D gene is named only where the DNA matches it firmly. Not every row has a clone size; where given, it reads once, few, many or a size class.

v_gene: TRBV2; len: 12; j_gene: TRBJ2-3; d_gene: NA; abundance: many; CDR3nt: TGTGCCAGCTTTCGGCAGCCAGATACGCAGTATTTT; CDR3aa: CASFRQPDTQYF
v_gene: TRBV27; len: 13; j_gene: TRBJ2-3; d_gene: TRBD2; abundance: NA; CDR3nt: TGTGCTACTAGCGAAATGAGCACAGATACGCAGTATTTT; CDR3aa: CATSEMSTDTQYF
v_gene: TRBV10-3; len: 14; j_gene: TRBJ2-3; d_gene: NA; abundance: few; CDR3nt: TGTGCCATCAGGGCTAGCGTGGGGAGAGATACGCAGTATTTT; CDR3aa: CAIRASVGRDTQYF
v_gene: TRBV18; len: 15; j_gene: TRBJ2-3; d_gene: NA; abundance: NA; CDR3nt: TGTGCCAGCCTTCCCGGACGGATTAGCACAGATACGCAGTATTTT; CDR3aa: CASLPGRISTDTQYF
v_gene: TRBV29-1; len: 14; j_gene: TRBJ2-7; d_gene: NA; abundance: many; CDR3nt: TGCAGCGCCTACATAGACGGATCCTTCTACGAGCAGTACTTC; CDR3aa: CSAYIDGSFYEQYF
v_gene: TRBV28; len: 13; j_gene: TRBJ2-7; d_gene: TRBD1; abundance: NA; CDR3nt: TGTGCCAGCGGGACAGGGACGACCTACGAGCAGTACTTC; CDR3aa: CASGTGTTYEQYF
v_gene: TRBV11-3; len: 13; j_gene: TRBJ2-5; d_gene: NA; abundance: few; CDR3nt: TGTGCCAGCAGCTTAGGCGTAGCAGAGACCCAGTACTTC; CDR3aa: CASSLGVAETQYF
v_gene: TRBV30; len: 13; j_gene: TRBJ2-2; d_gene: NA; abundance: NA; CDR3nt: TGTGCCTGGACAAGGGGTGGGACCGGGGAGCTGTTTTTT; CDR3aa: CAWTRGGTGELFF
v_gene: TRBV6-5; len: 17; j_gene: TRBJ2-3; d_gene: NA; abundance: NA; CDR3nt: TGTGCCAGCAGTTACTCGATCTCTAGCCTTAGCACAGATACGCAGTATTTT; CDR3aa: CASSYSISSLSTDTQYF
v_gene: TRBV5-1; len: 18; j_gene: TRBJ2-5; d_gene: NA; abundance: many; CDR3nt: TGCGCCAGCAGCTCCCCTGGGGAGCTAGACTACTACCAAGAGACCCAGTACTTC; CDR3aa: CASSSPGELDYYQETQYF
v_gene: TRBV7-9; len: 17; j_gene: TRBJ2-5; d_gene: TRBD2; abundance: many; CDR3nt: TGTGCCAGCAGCTTAGCGCCTGGCTTCGGGGGGGCAGAGACCCAGTACTTC; CDR3aa: CASSLAPGFGGAETQYF
v_gene: TRBV20-1; len: 16; j_gene: TRBJ2-4; d_gene: NA; abundance: few; CDR3nt: TGCAGTGCTAGAGGAACCGGGGAGAGGGCCAAAAACATTCAGTACTTC; CDR3aa: CSARGTGERAKNIQYF
v_gene: TRBV30; len: 12; j_gene: TRBJ2-1; d_gene: NA; abundance: NA; CDR3nt: TGTGCCTGGAGCGAGCGAGGGGATGAGCAGTTCTTC; CDR3aa: CAWSERGDEQFF
v_gene: TRBV14; len: 18; j_gene: TRBJ2-7; d_gene: NA; abundance: NA; CDR3nt: TGTGCCAGCAGCCAAGATTCTAACCGCCTGGGGGCCTCCTACGAGCAGTACTTC; CDR3aa: CASSQDSNRLGASYEQYF
v_gene: TRBV12-3/TRBV12-4; len: 16; j_gene: TRBJ2-4; d_gene: TRBD2; abundance: few; CDR3nt: TGTGCCAGCAGTTTAGTTACTAGCGGGACCAAAAACATTCAGTACTTC; CDR3aa: CASSLVTSGTKNIQYF
v_gene: TRBV29-1; len: 12; j_gene: TRBJ1-1; d_gene: TRBD1; abundance: NA; CDR3nt: TGCAGCGTGGAGACAGGGATTTCTGAAGCTTTCTTT; CDR3aa: CSVETGISEAFF
v_gene: TRBV12-5; len: 16; j_gene: TRBJ2-5; d_gene: TRBD2; abundance: few; CDR3nt: TGTGCTAGTGGTTTGGGTCTAGCGGATTACCAAGAGACCCAGTACTTC; CDR3aa: CASGLGLADYQETQYF
v_gene: TRBV5-6; len: 17; j_gene: TRBJ1-6; d_gene: NA; abundance: NA; CDR3nt: TGTGCCAGCAGCTTGGGCTCAGGGCAGACCTATAATTCACCCCTCCACTTT; CDR3aa: CASSLGSGQTYNSPLHF
v_gene: TRBV7-3; len: 14; j_gene: TRBJ2-3; d_gene: TRBD2; abundance: NA; CDR3nt: TGTGCCAGCAGCTTAGGGCTAGCGGAAAGTACGCAGTATTTT; CDR3aa: CASSLGLAESTQYF
v_gene: TRBV7-9; len: 14; j_gene: TRBJ2-7; d_gene: NA; abundance: many; CDR3nt: TGTGCCAGCAGCCCCCTCGTCGGGGGCTACGAGCAGTACTTC; CDR3aa: CASSPLVGGYEQYF
v_gene: TRBV4-3; len: 15; j_gene: TRBJ2-2; d_gene: NA; abundance: NA; CDR3nt: TGCGCCAGCAGCCAAGGGGCTGGCGGCACCGGGGAGCTGTTTTTT; CDR3aa: CASSQGAGGTGELFF
v_gene: TRBV6-1; len: 15; j_gene: TRBJ2-1; d_gene: NA; abundance: NA; CDR3nt: TGTGCCAGCAGCCCCGACACGGGGGTTTACAATGAGCAGTTCTTC; CDR3aa: CASSPDTGVYNEQFF
v_gene: TRBV27; len: 12; j_gene: TRBJ2-1; d_gene: TRBD1; abundance: many; CDR3nt: TGTGCCAGCAGTGCTCCGGGACAGGAGCAGTTCTTC; CDR3aa: CASSAPGQEQFF
v_gene: TRBV29-1; len: 15; j_gene: TRBJ2-1; d_gene: TRBD2; abundance: many; CDR3nt: TGCAGCGCTTATCTACTAGCGGGCATGGGGAATGAGCAGTTCTTC; CDR3aa: CSAYLLAGMGNEQFF
v_gene: TRBV6-2/TRBV6-3; len: 13; j_gene: TRBJ2-1; d_gene: NA; abundance: many; CDR3nt: TGTGCCAGCGGGACGGTCCAGGACAATGAGCAGTTCTTC; CDR3aa: CASGTVQDNEQFF
v_gene: TRBV6-2/TRBV6-3; len: 16; j_gene: TRBJ2-5; d_gene: TRBD1; abundance: NA; CDR3nt: TGTGCCAGCAGTTACGAGACAGGGCTCATCCAAGAGACCCAGTACTTC; CDR3aa: CASSYETGLIQETQYF
v_gene: TRBV27; len: 17; j_gene: TRBJ2-3; d_gene: NA; abundance: few; CDR3nt: TGTGCCAGCAGCCCAACTTGGGTTCGGGGTAGCACAGATACGCAGTATTTT; CDR3aa: CASSPTWVRGSTDTQYF
v_gene: TRBV29-1; len: 12; j_gene: TRBJ2-2; d_gene: NA; abundance: many; CDR3nt: TGCAGCGTTGAAGGGGGTACCGGGGAGCTGTTTTTT; CDR3aa: CSVEGGTGELFF
v_gene: TRBV7-9; len: 16; j_gene: TRBJ1-2; d_gene: NA; abundance: NA; CDR3nt: TGTGCCAGCAGCTCGCTAACCCTACCCGCTAGCTATGGCTACACCTTC; CDR3aa: CASSSLTLPASYGYTF
v_gene: TRBV11-1; len: 18; j_gene: TRBJ2-3; d_gene: TRBD2; abundance: few; CDR3nt: TGTGCCAGCAGCCCCCGACTAGCGGGGCCATCTGGCACAGATACGCAGTATTTT; CDR3aa: CASSPRLAGPSGTDTQYF
v_gene: TRBV29-1; len: 14; j_gene: TRBJ2-7; d_gene: TRBD1; abundance: many; CDR3nt: TGCAGCGTTGAAAAAACGGACAGGCCGTACGAGCAGTACTTC; CDR3aa: CSVEKTDRPYEQYF
v_gene: TRBV29-1; len: 16; j_gene: TRBJ2-3; d_gene: TRBD2; abundance: many; CDR3nt: TGCAGCGTTGAAGATTTGATCCAGCGGGAGCTAGATACGCAGTATTTT; CDR3aa: CSVEDLIQRELDTQYF
v_gene: TRBV28; len: 13; j_gene: TRBJ2-1; d_gene: NA; abundance: many; CDR3nt: TGTGCCAGCAGTAGAGGGGCCTACAATGAGCAGTTCTTC; CDR3aa: CASSRGAYNEQFF
v_gene: TRBV29-1; len: 12; j_gene: TRBJ1-2; d_gene: NA; abundance: many; CDR3nt: TGCAGCGCGGACCAGGGTGGTCATGGCTACACCTTC; CDR3aa: CSADQGGHGYTF
v_gene: TRBV12-3/TRBV12-4; len: 12; j_gene: TRBJ2-1; d_gene: NA; abundance: few; CDR3nt: TGTGCCAGCAGCAGCGAGGGCACAGAGCAGTTCTTC; CDR3aa: CASSSEGTEQFF
v_gene: TRBV6-2/TRBV6-3; len: 13; j_gene: TRBJ2-1; d_gene: NA; abundance: many; CDR3nt: TGTGCCAGCCGTCCAAGGTCCTACAATGAGCAGTTCTTC; CDR3aa: CASRPRSYNEQFF
v_gene: TRBV7-9; len: 14; j_gene: TRBJ1-4; d_gene: NA; abundance: few; CDR3nt: TGTGCCAGCAGCTCGGTGGGCCAGAATGAAAAACTGTTTTTT; CDR3aa: CASSSVGQNEKLFF
v_gene: TRBV20-1; len: 18; j_gene: TRBJ1-3; d_gene: TRBD1; abundance: few; CDR3nt: TGCAGTGCTAGCAGGACGGGACAGTCCAAATACTCTGGAAACACCATATATTTT; CDR3aa: CSASRTGQSKYSGNTIYF
v_gene: TRBV9; len: 12; j_gene: TRBJ2-3; d_gene: NA; abundance: many; CDR3nt: TGTGCCAGCAGCGCCTCCACAGATACGCAGTATTTT; CDR3aa: CASSASTDTQYF
v_gene: TRBV7-9; len: 13; j_gene: TRBJ2-5; d_gene: NA; abundance: many; CDR3nt: TGTGCCAGCAGCTTAGACTACGAGGAGACCCAGTACTTC; CDR3aa: CASSLDYEETQYF
v_gene: TRBV10-1; len: 16; j_gene: TRBJ2-2; d_gene: NA; abundance: few; CDR3nt: TGCGCCAGCAGTGATTATAGGGGGGCGAACACCGGGGAGCTGTTTTTT; CDR3aa: CASSDYRGANTGELFF
v_gene: TRBV5-5; len: 18; j_gene: TRBJ2-1; d_gene: TRBD2; abundance: NA; CDR3nt: TGTGCCAGCAGCTTGGTAACTAGCGGGGGGTTGAGCTACAATGAGCAGTTCTTC; CDR3aa: CASSLVTSGGLSYNEQFF
v_gene: TRBV7-9; len: 15; j_gene: TRBJ2-1; d_gene: NA; abundance: NA; CDR3nt: TGTGCCAGCAGCTCCGGCTTCGTGGCCTACAATGAGCAGTTCTTC; CDR3aa: CASSSGFVAYNEQFF
v_gene: TRBV28; len: 15; j_gene: TRBJ1-2; d_gene: NA; abundance: NA; CDR3nt: TGTGCCAGCAGTTTATTACAGGCCGATAACTATGGCTACACCTTC; CDR3aa: CASSLLQADNYGYTF
v_gene: TRBV12-3/TRBV12-4; len: 15; j_gene: TRBJ2-1; d_gene: NA; abundance: many; CDR3nt: TGTGCCAGCAGTTTAGGCCATTCGGCGGGCGATGAGCAGTTCTTC; CDR3aa: CASSLGHSAGDEQFF
v_gene: TRBV7-2; len: 16; j_gene: TRBJ2-3; d_gene: TRBD2; abundance: few; CDR3nt: TGTGCCAGCAGCGCGATAACTAGCGGCCCCACAGATACGCAGTATTTT; CDR3aa: CASSAITSGPTDTQYF
v_gene: TRBV27; len: 14; j_gene: TRBJ2-2; d_gene: NA; abundance: NA; CDR3nt: TGTGCCAGCAGTTTAAGAGGGACCACCGGGGAGCTGTTTTTT; CDR3aa: CASSLRGTTGELFF
v_gene: TRBV7-9; len: 15; j_gene: TRBJ2-1; d_gene: TRBD2; abundance: NA; CDR3nt: TGTGCCAGCAGGGACGGGGGGGCCAATTGGAATGAGCAGTTCTTC; CDR3aa: CASRDGGANWNEQFF
v_gene: TRBV29-1; len: 14; j_gene: TRBJ2-5; d_gene: TRBD1; abundance: many; CDR3nt: TGCAGCGTTGAATCCCTGGACAGGGCTGAGACCCAGTACTTC; CDR3aa: CSVESLDRAETQYF
v_gene: TRBV14; len: 17; j_gene: TRBJ1-1; d_gene: NA; abundance: NA; CDR3nt: TGTGCCAGCAGCCAAGATAGAGACCCACGGACGTACACTGAAGCTTTCTTT; CDR3aa: CASSQDRDPRTYTEAFF
v_gene: TRBV7-9; len: 15; j_gene: TRBJ2-7; d_gene: NA; abundance: NA; CDR3nt: TGTGCCAGCAGCGCCACAGGGATTCCCCAGGACGAGCAGTACTTC; CDR3aa: CASSATGIPQDEQYF